These 30 T cell receptor beta chains were all obtained from the same sample, sequenced in a study of technical replicates of blood from several donors. The data were produced by immunoSEQ multiplex PCR, yet TCRdb's version contains in-frame clones alone and is incomplete. The sample shows about 89,000 clones, roughly 94% of them seen only once. Material for sequencing was T cells isolated from PBMCs. The receptors come from a human donor in good health.

V gene TRBV5-1 combines with J gene TRBJ2-7; TRBD2 might be the D (6 bases). V was clipped by 4 bases and J by 3 bases, with 14 bases between them. The CDR3 runs to 14 residues. Germline V gives CDR1 SGHRS, CDR2 YFSETQ. CDR3 in amino acids: CASSTSGSFYEQYF. The CDR3, as DNA: TGCGCCAGCAGCACCTCCGGGAGCTTCTACGAGCAGTACTTC.

J is TRBJ2-1 and V is TRBV25-1; D possibly corresponds to TRBD1 (5 bases). Germline CDR1 MGHDK, CDR2 SYGVNS. V was shortened by 4 bases and J by 12 bases, with 19 bases between the two germline ends. The CDR3 runs 14 residues. As DNA, the CDR3 is TGTGCCAGCAGTGTAGGGGATAGTGGGGTCGTGCAGTTCTTC. It translates to CASSVGDSGVVQFF. The full variable domain, rest sourced from reference TRBV25-1 and TRBJ2-1, is EADIYQTPRYLVIGTGKKITLECSQTMGHDKMYWYQQDPGMELHLIHYSYGVNSTEKGDLSSESTVSRIRTEHFPLTLESARPSHTSQYLCASSVGDSGVVQFFGPGTRLTVL.

This clone is a singleton in its sample. The chain couples TRBV5-5 to TRBJ1-1; tentative D call: TRBD1 (6 bases). The CDR3 length is 15 residues. In germline, CDR1 is SGHKS, CDR2 YYEKEE (reference sequence). The germline V and J ends were trimmed by 0 bases and 11 bases, with 20 bases remaining between them. The CDR3 spells CASSLGYRVSQGAFF. The CDR3 DNA reads TGTGCCAGCAGCTTGGGGTATAGGGTTTCGCAGGGGGCTTTCTTT.

The chain's CDR3 is CASSQYRGYGYTF. The CDR3 DNA sequence: TGTGCCAGCAGTCAATACAGGGGCTATGGCTACACCTTC. The chain joins TRBV6-5 to TRBJ1-2; 7 nucleotides match TRBD1. CDR1 MNHEY and CDR2 SVGAGI come from the germline V gene. This CDR3 has 13 residues. V lost 5 bases and J lost 4; bases outside the gene matches: 4.

V is TRBV19 and J is TRBJ2-2; D perhaps matches TRBD1 (6 bases). Trimming shortened V by 2 bases and J by 7 bases, and 17 bases separated the two germline ends. Looked up from germline, CDR1 is LNHDA and CDR2 is SQIVND (reference sequence). This CDR3 contains 16 residues. This CDR3 reads CASSIPKGTRLGELFF. Written as DNA, the CDR3 is TGTGCCAGTAGTATACCTAAAGGGACACGACTCGGGGAGCTGTTTTTT.

The chain is built from TRBV11-2 and TRBJ1-1; no definite D call. Germline V gives CDR1 SGHAT, CDR2 FQNNGV. The V gene lost 0 bases and the J gene lost 8 bases, with 22 bases spanning the gap. The CDR3 sequence is 17 residues long. The CDR3 coding sequence is TGTGCCAGCAGCTTAGAGTTCACGGACTCGTGGGGAGGGGAAGCTTTCTTT. Amino acid sequence: CASSLEFTDSWGGEAFF.

This chain joins TRBV29-1 and TRBJ2-7; D might be TRBD2 (6 bases). Germline V CDR1 and CDR2: SQVTM, ANQGSEA. The CDR3 length is 12 residues. Trimming removed 4 bases at V and 2 bases at J, with 9 bases between. The CDR3 spells CSVVAETYEQYF. Written as DNA, the CDR3 is TGCAGCGTTGTAGCGGAAACCTACGAGCAGTACTTC.

This clone was seen a single time. The chain carries TRBV29-1 and TRBJ2-1; 9 bases line up with TRBD2. The CDR3 has 13 residues. Looked up from germline, CDR1 is SQVTM and CDR2 is ANQGSEA. The ends lost 6 bases at V and 5 bases at J; junction bases unmatched: 5. The chain's CDR3 is CSVHSGGNNEQFF. Written as DNA, the CDR3 is TGCAGCGTCCATAGCGGGGGAAACAATGAGCAGTTCTTC.

The chain is built from TRBV10-3 and TRBJ2-7, with TRBD2 matching 7 bases. Losses at the gene ends were 4 bases for V and 1 base for J; bases not matched to a gene: 4. Germline V gene data show CDR1 as ENHRY and CDR2 as SYGVKD. The CDR3 spans 14 residues. The CDR3 nucleotides are TGTGCCATCAGTGTGGGGACTACTTCCTACGAGCAGTACTTC. Encoded protein: CAISVGTTSYEQYF.

The rearrangement links TRBV6-5 to TRBJ2-1, with D maybe TRBD1 (5 bases). Germline V lookup: CDR1 MNHEY, CDR2 SVGAGI. The length of the CDR3 is 12 residues. Trimming removed 7 bases at V and 3 bases at J, with 7 bases between. This CDR3 reads CASKGYYNEQFF. Written as DNA, the CDR3 is TGTGCCAGCAAGGGGTACTACAATGAGCAGTTCTTC.

The chain uses TRBV5-1 and TRBJ1-2; 9 nucleotides agree with TRBD1. V lost 3 bases to trimming and J lost 5 bases; unmatched junction nucleotides: 11. Germline CDR1 SGHRS, CDR2 YFSETQ. CDR3 length: 16 residues. In DNA form, the CDR3 reads TGCGCCAGCAGCTCCCTGGGACAGGGTCTAACTTATGGCTACACCTTC. It translates to CASSSLGQGLTYGYTF.

This chain joins TRBV5-5 and TRBJ2-1; 7 bases line up with TRBD2. The V gene's germline CDR1 is SGHKS and CDR2 YYEKEE (reference sequence). The CDR3 is 19 residues long. V lost 0 bases and J lost 4; bases outside the gene matches: 16. The CDR3 DNA is TGTGCCAGCAGCTTGGCCGGGGTAGCGGGTTCCGCTTTTTACAATGAGCAGTTCTTC. It codes for CASSLAGVAGSAFYNEQFF.

This clone appeared a single time. The chain carries TRBV2 and TRBJ2-7, with 9 bases fitting TRBD2. The ends lost 6 bases at V and 4 bases at J; junction bases unmatched: 7. The germline CDR1 and CDR2 sequences are SNHLY and FYNNEI. CDR3 length: 14 amino acids. The CDR3 bases are TGTGCCAGCAGGAAGCGGGAGGTGGTATACGAGCAGTACTTC. Translated: CASRKREVVYEQYF.

V and J are TRBV28 and TRBJ1-1, with a possible D match to TRBD1 (5 bases). CDR1 MDHEN and CDR2 SYDVKM come from the germline V gene. The CDR3 length is 12 residues. Trimming cost V 8 bases and J 10 bases, with 17 bases left between them. The CDR3 nucleotides are TGTGCCAGCGCCCGGGCAACGGGGGGAGCTTTCTTT. This translates into CASARATGGAFF.

The chain links TRBV27 to TRBJ2-1; the D is unclear. CDR3 length equals 14 residues. V lost 2 bases to trimming and J lost 8 bases, with 13 bases between them. Germline CDR1 MNHEY, CDR2 SMNVEV (reference sequence). CDR3 sequence reads: CASSLTGSSHEQFF. The CDR3 DNA reads as TGTGCCAGCAGTTTAACTGGTAGCTCCCATGAGCAGTTCTTC.

The CDR3 region is CASSDPQGAHPYEQYF. In DNA form, the CDR3 reads TGTGCCAGCAGTGACCCTCAGGGGGCGCATCCCTACGAGCAGTACTTC. This chain uses TRBV25-1 with TRBJ2-7; TRBD1 aligns across 8 bases. The V and J ends lost 3 bases and 2 bases, in that order; junction bases with no gene match: 9. From germline, CDR1 is MGHDK and CDR2 SYGVNS. The CDR3 spans 16 residues.

V gene TRBV18 combines with J gene TRBJ1-1, with D perhaps matching TRBD1 (5 bases). The V end was cut by 5 bases, the J end by 1 base, with 14 bases between. The CDR3 spans 15 residues. Germline loops: CDR1 KGHSH, CDR2 LQKENI. CDR3 nucleotides: TGTGCCAGCTCAACCCAGGGCTTCGGGAACACTGAAGCTTTCTTT. Translating it yields CASSTQGFGNTEAFF.

The CDR3 coding sequence is TGTGCCAGCAGCCACTTTTTAAAGCAAGATGAAAAACTGTTTTTT. This gives the protein CASSHFLKQDEKLFF. V gene TRBV7-2 combines with J gene TRBJ1-4, with D hard to call. The CDR3 is 15 residues long. Germline CDR1 and CDR2: SGHTA and FQGNSA. V was cut by 5 bases and J by 6 bases, with 16 bases left in between.

For the CDR3, the DNA is TGTGCCAGCAGCGTTGGGACAGCGCCCTTCGGAAGCTATGGCTACACCTTC. Amino acids: CASSVGTAPFGSYGYTF. This chain uses TRBV11-1 with TRBJ1-2; 7 nucleotides line up with TRBD1. V dropped 5 bases and J dropped 4; count of bases not matched to a gene: 16. Germline loops: CDR1 SGHAT, CDR2 FQDESV (reference sequence). The CDR3 spans 17 residues.

This chain connects TRBV6-1 to TRBJ2-7; D is possibly TRBD2 (5 bases). The V end was cut by 10 bases, the J end by 3 bases, with 16 bases between. CDR1 and CDR2 from the germline V gene are MNHNS and SASEGT. The CDR3 contains 13 residues. The CDR3: CATLGEPYYEQYF. The DNA of the CDR3 is TGTGCCACCCTCGGGGAGCCCTACTACGAGCAGTACTTC.

For this clone: Because the CDR3 is missing its conserved closing phenylalanine or tryptophan, this is likely a read error. The limits of the CDR3 on the DNA are not certain, so only TCRdb's listed CDR3 is given. The chain uses TRBV19 and TRBJ2-4; TRBD2, the table's D call, lacks a check against the DNA. 8 amino acids form the CDR3, both terminal residues included. From germline, CDR1 is LNHDA and CDR2 SQIVND (reference sequence). Here the CDR3 reads CASTLSRV.

The V call is TRBV9, the J call TRBJ2-6, with a tentative D call TRBD2 (5 bases). Per the germline V gene, CDR1 is SGDLS and CDR2 is YYNGEE. This CDR3 comprises 15 residues. The germline V and J ends were trimmed by 4 bases and 2 bases, with 10 bases remaining between them. The CDR3 here is CASSFGDAGANVLTF. The CDR3 coding sequence is TGTGCCAGCAGCTTCGGGGATGCTGGGGCCAACGTCCTGACTTTC. The full variable domain, with the rest looked up from reference TRBV9 and TRBJ2-6, is DSGVTQTPKHLITATGQRVTLRCSPRSGDLSVYWYQQSLDQGLQFLIQYYNGEERAKGNILERFSAQQFPDLHSELNLSSLELGDSALYFCASSFGDAGANVLTFGAGSRLTVL.

The rearrangement joins TRBV5-1 to TRBJ2-3; 9 bases line up with TRBD2. J gave up 3 bases and V 2 bases, and 10 bases lay outside the gene matches. CDR3 length equals 17 residues. CDR1 and CDR2 (germline): SGHRS, YFSETQ. The CDR3 nucleotides are TGCGCCAGCAGCTTCGAGATAGCGGGAGATAGAACAGATACGCAGTATTTT. It encodes CASSFEIAGDRTDTQYF.

This sequence joins TRBV2 and TRBJ2-5, with a weak D call TRBD2 (6 bases). Trimming shortened V by 0 bases and J by 6 bases, and 14 bases separated the two germline ends. In germline, CDR1 is SNHLY, CDR2 FYNNEI. The CDR3 is made up of 15 amino acids. The DNA for the CDR3 is TGTGCCAGCAGTGAAGCGGGGGGACCTTTGAAGACCCAGTACTTC. Its protein is CASSEAGGPLKTQYF. The complete variable domain, with remaining parts taken from reference TRBV2 and TRBJ2-5, reads EPEVTQTPSHQVTQMGQEVILRCVPISNHLYFYWYRQILGQKVEFLVSFYNNEISEKSEIFDDQFSVERPDGSNFTLKIRSTKLEDSAMYFCASSEAGGPLKTQYFGPGTRLLVL.

This clone has only one observation. CDR3 sequence reads: CASSQVAGRGDTEAFF. DNA for the CDR3: TGTGCCAGCAGCCAAGTAGCGGGGAGGGGAGACACTGAAGCTTTCTTT. V is TRBV14 and J is TRBJ1-1; tentative D call: TRBD1 (5 bases). Germline loops: CDR1 SGHDN, CDR2 FVKESK. The CDR3 runs to 16 residues. Trimming took off 1 base at V and 3 bases at J, with 15 bases between the two ends.

The CDR3 spells CASSETSVYEQYF. Written as DNA, the CDR3 is TGTGCCAGCAGTGAGACTAGCGTCTACGAGCAGTACTTC. The V call is TRBV6-1, the J call TRBJ2-7; TRBD2 matches 8 bases. The ends lost 3 bases at V and 3 bases at J; junction bases unmatched: 1. The CDR3 is 13 amino acids. Per the germline V gene, CDR1 is MNHNS and CDR2 is SASEGT.

V gene TRBV2 combines with J gene TRBJ1-6; no reliable D call. The V end was cut by 7 bases, the J end by 9 bases, with 10 bases between. Germline CDR1 and CDR2: SNHLY and FYNNEI. The CDR3 has 12 amino acids. The CDR3 spells CASNGRGSPLHF. CDR3 in DNA: TGTGCCAGCAACGGACGGGGTTCACCCCTCCACTTT.

This chain connects TRBV5-1 to TRBJ2-7; unclear D gene. The V end was cut by 6 bases, the J end by 6 bases, with 19 bases between. Germline lookup yields CDR1 SGHRS and CDR2 YFSETQ. This CDR3 spans 14 amino acids. CDR3 sequence (DNA): TGCGCCAGCACTCTGAGCAATGGCGCGGTCGAGCAGTACTTC. This gives the protein CASTLSNGAVEQYF.

The chain employs TRBV18 and TRBJ2-7, with TRBD2 identical over 8 bases. Per the germline V gene, CDR1 is KGHSH and CDR2 is LQKENI. Trimming removed 3 bases from V and 3 bases from J; junction bases left unmatched: 10. This CDR3 spans 16 amino acids. CDR3 nucleotides: TGTGCCAGCTCACCTACTAGCGGAGCCTTAGGCTACGAGCAGTACTTC. It specifies CASSPTSGALGYEQYF.

This chain uses TRBV7-9 with TRBJ1-2; TRBD1 might be the D (5 bases). Per germline, CDR1 SEHNR and CDR2 FQNEAQ (reference sequence). The CDR3 covers 11 residues. V lost 8 bases, J lost 5 bases, and 9 bases lay in between. CDR3 sequence reads: CASGGNYGYTF. The CDR3 DNA is TGTGCCAGCGGGGGGAATTATGGCTACACCTTC.